The source of this TCR beta chain is a study of read filtering for tumor transcriptome and immune sequencing. The wider study: The cohort had over 16 men and under 15 women aged about 45 to 80, mean roughly 66 years. RNA-seq yielded only about 80 to 1,400 TCR reads, IR-seq about 4 to 10.27 million.

General observations from the study: RNA-seq captured clonotypes less deeply and reliably than IR-seq.

Bone marrow was sampled from every patient at the time of active disease. The library was built from roughly 400 ng RNA with molecular barcoded adaptors for alpha/delta and beta/gamma chains. TCRdb recomputed calls from the reads with MiXCR, one row per CDR3 protein. Among 60,000 to 75,000 distinct CDR3 sequences, roughly 19% were seen once, and the ten largest hold roughly a tenth. This clonotype was seen many times. What it recognizes is unknown. Trimming left V 4 bases short and J 8 bases short, with 21 bases between. Germline lookup yields CDR1 SGHDN and CDR2 FVKESK. The CDR3 is 16 residues long. The sample comprised a population of CD138-negative cells sorted from bone marrow. The chain joins TRBV14 to TRBJ2-1; D is unclear. This receptor was identified in a donor at least 40 years old with multiple myeloma. The CDR3 coding sequence is TGTGCCAGCAGCCCTATCGGGCAGGTTTCCCTCGATGAGCAGTTCTTC. Its translation is CASSPIGQVSLDEQFF. Full variable domain (remainder filled in from reference TRBV14 and TRBJ2-1): EAGVTQFPSHSVIEKGQTVTLRCDPISGHDNLYWYRRVMGKEIKFLLHFVKESKQDESGMPNNRFLAERTGGTYSTLKVQPAELEDSGVYFCASSPIGQVSLDEQFFGPGTRLTVL.